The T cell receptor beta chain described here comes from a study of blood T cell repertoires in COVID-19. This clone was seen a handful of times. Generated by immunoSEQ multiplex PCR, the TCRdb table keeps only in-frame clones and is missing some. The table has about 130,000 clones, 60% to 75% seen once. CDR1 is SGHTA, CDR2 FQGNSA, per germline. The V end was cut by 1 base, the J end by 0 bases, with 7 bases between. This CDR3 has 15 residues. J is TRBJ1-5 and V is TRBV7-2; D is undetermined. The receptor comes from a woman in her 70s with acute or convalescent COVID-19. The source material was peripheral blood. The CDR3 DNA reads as TGTGCCAGCAGCTTAGGAGGCGGTAGCAATCAGCCCCAGCATTTT. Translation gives CASSLGGGSNQPQHF.